This T cell receptor (beta chain) was sequenced for a study of OX40 agonist ivuxolimab in advanced cancers. Describing the broader study: Ivuxolimab was an agonistic, fully human IgG2 monoclonal antibody directed against OX40 (CD134), a costimulatory receptor. Intravenous ivuxolimab was administered to patients every 2 weeks at six dose levels: 0.01, 0.1, 0.3, 1.5, 3 and 10 mg/kg. Of the roughly 50 dose-escalation patients, hepatocellular carcinoma was present in approximately 20, melanoma in approximately 15, renal cell carcinoma in 9 and head and neck cancer in 9. A male proportion of roughly 80% and a mean age of roughly 55 years, ranging from 23 to 79, were recorded for the dose-escalation cohort. Patients were allowed to have had prior anti-PD-1, anti-PD-L1 or anti-CTLA-4 therapy, and approximately 39% of the dose-escalation patients had been treated with checkpoint inhibitors. Three dose-escalation patients achieved partial responses, one with hepatocellular carcinoma and two with cutaneous melanoma. The purpose of peripheral TCRbeta sequencing was to test whether ivuxolimab changed TCR sequence diversity and led to clonal T-cell expansion. The monotherapy dose-escalation portion (N of about 47 patients) of the phase I ivuxolimab trial is reported in the paper. The investigation overall reported the following: At doses from 0.1 to 3.0 mg/kg, clonal expansion was seen in both CD4+ and CD8+ blood T cells between baseline and week 6. After ivuxolimab, more expanded clones were found on average in CD8+ T cells than in CD4+ T cells. Partial responders in the 0.1-3.0 mg/kg groups had among the lowest normalized peripheral clonal expansion, especially among CD8+ T cells. Antigen specificity was not determined for the clonally expanded peripheral T cells. Low levels of normalized T-cell clonal expansion were also shown by some nonresponding patients.

A note on this clone: There is no known antigen for this receptor. The sample holds no much larger clone one base away, and base qualities are not on file.

Genomic DNA was extracted from sorted cells for sequencing of the TCRbeta CDR3 region. The immunoSEQ Assay was used for sequencing of TCRbeta CDR3 regions. TCRdb mirrors the immuneACCESS table, restricted to in-frame sequences. Some clones are absent from its copies; in checked studies, under half trace to an unresolved V gene, and the reason for the others is unknown. In all, the sample holds fewer than 80,000 clones, and about four fifths of those were seen once. More than 8% of the sample is held by the ten biggest clonotypes. Patients with a history of autoimmune disease or receiving systemic immunosuppression were excluded from the trial. In every dose cohort, peripheral blood was drawn for TCR sequencing at baseline, cycle 4 day 1, and cycle 7 day 1. The samples were taken from a phase I, first-in-human, multicenter, open-label dose-escalation trial of ivuxolimab. Adults with locally advanced or metastatic head and neck squamous cell, hepatocellular, melanoma or renal cell carcinoma were enrolled in the trial. Before TCR sequencing, CD4+ T cells and CD8+ T cells from peripheral blood were sorted into separate populations.

This clonotype was obtained from an adult with an advanced solid tumor such as melanoma, head and neck, liver or kidney cancer. The material sequenced was CD4+ or CD8+ T cells sorted from blood, taken in a trial of the OX40 agonist ivuxolimab.

This receptor carries the CDR3 CASSATGNDQPQHF. The nucleotide sequence is given as TGTGCCAGTAGTGCTACAGGGAACGATCAGCCCCAGCATTTT. The chain is made from TRBV19 and TRBJ1-5; perhaps TRBD1 is the D gene, with 6 bases matching. The CDR3 measures 14 amino acids from cysteine to phenylalanine. Only the CDR3 part of the read is kept: 42 bases, read in frame from the first base. As encoded in the germline V gene (reference sequence), CDR1 is LNHDA while CDR2 is SQIVND. The V and J ends are trimmed by 5 bases and 5 bases, leaving 13 bases between them.